These 2 T cell receptor beta chains originate from one sample sequenced in a study of T cell responses to AZD1222 COVID-19 vaccine. Repertoires were generated with immunoSEQ multiplex PCR, while TCRdb's copy carries only in-frame clones and drops some. The data contain tens of thousands of clones, approximately 87% of them singletons. Sequenced here: peripheral blood, sampled 28 days after the second AZD1222 dose. All receptors come from an adult who received the AZD1222 COVID-19 vaccine.

J is TRBJ1-6 and V is TRBV5-6; D may be TRBD1 (6 bases). V lost 5 bases, J lost 14 bases, and 17 bases lay in between. Per the germline V gene, CDR1 is SGHDT and CDR2 is YYEEEE. The CDR3 is made up of 13 amino acids. The CDR3 protein is CASRPGHLMALHF. Here the CDR3 DNA reads TGTGCCAGCAGACCGGGACATCTCATGGCCCTCCACTTT.

The CDR3 loop is CATSDREERVLTDTQYF. The DNA for the CDR3 is TGTGCCACCAGTGATAGGGAAGAGCGGGTCCTCACAGATACGCAGTATTTT. J is TRBJ2-3 and V is TRBV24-1, with D possibly being TRBD2 (6 bases). CDR3 size: 17 residues. Germline V gene lookup returns CDR1 KGHDR and CDR2 SFDVKD. With 3 bases removed from V and 2 bases from J, the gap between germline ends came to 17 bases.